The T cell receptor beta chain under discussion was sequenced for a study of blood T cell repertoires in COVID-19. Study context: COVID-19 samples collected from the United States, Italy and Spain covered acute and convalescent phases. Sources were T cells, B-cell-depleted T cells, or PBMCs; the material itself was cDNA or gDNA.

In this sample, this clone turned up once. The CDR3 consists of 14 residues. The germline V gene encodes CDR1 SGHKS and CDR2 YYEKEE (reference sequence). Trimming took off 1 base at V and 0 bases at J, with 7 bases between the two ends. Method: immunoSEQ multiplex PCR; TCRdb's copy keeps in-frame clones and lacks some. The profile covers 100,000 to 150,000 clones, with about 89% appearing a single time and roughly 11% taken by the ten largest. The TCR originated in a woman between 70 and 85 years old with COVID-19, enrolled during active disease. This chain links TRBV5-5 with TRBJ1-1; tentatively, D is TRBD1 (5 bases). Sequenced: peripheral blood. The CDR3 bases are TGTGCCAGCAGCTTGCGGGGGATGAACACTGAAGCTTTCTTT. Amino acids: CASSLRGMNTEAFF. The variable domain in full, completed from reference TRBV5-5 and TRBJ1-1, reads DAGVTQSPTHLIKTRGQQVTLRCSPISGHKSVSWYQQVLGQGPQFIFQYYEKEERGRGNFPDRFSARQFPNYSSELNVNALLLGDSALYLCASSLRGMNTEAFFGQGTRLTVV.